One sample yielded the 7 T cell receptor beta chains listed below, sequenced in a study of Graves' ophthalmopathy and Graves' hyperthyroidism. Scientists amplified the TCR beta CDR3 regions from RNA transcripts. First-round RT-PCR relied on HTBI primers, and a second-round multiplex PCR came next. Using its own MiXCR run on the multiplex PCR reads, TCRdb lists one record per CDR3 protein. The table has over a million distinct CDR3 sequences, roughly 35% seen once. The sequenced sample consisted of peripheral blood or thyroid tissue (not recorded which). These receptors were taken from an adult man with Graves' hyperthyroidism.

This chain uses TRBV20-1 with TRBJ2-7, with TRBD2 as a possible D gene (6 bases). Per germline, CDR1 DFQATT and CDR2 SNEGSKA (reference sequence). The CDR3 extends over 12 amino acids. Deletions cut 3 bases from V and 3 bases from J, with 9 bases between. This chain's CDR3 is CSARRGSYEQYF. CDR3 DNA sequence: TGCAGTGCTAGGCGGGGCAGCTACGAGCAGTACTTC.

In its sample, this clonotype was seen a few times. The J gene is TRBJ1-3, the V gene TRBV20-1, with TRBD1 as a possible D gene (6 bases). This CDR3 spans 16 amino acids. CDR1 is DFQATT and CDR2 is SNEGSKA in the germline V gene (reference sequence). Deletions cut 7 bases from V and 2 bases from J, with 21 bases between. Here the CDR3 reads CSVTDDGGRAGNTIYF. The DNA of the CDR3 is TGCAGTGTTACCGATGACGGGGGGCGGGCTGGAAACACCATATATTTT.

This clonotype was seen a handful of times. The chain combines TRBV4-1 with TRBJ1-6; D not resolved. The CDR3 spans 16 residues. Germline assignment: CDR1 MGHRA and CDR2 YSYEKL. Trimming cost V 0 bases and J 10 bases, with 16 bases left between them. The CDR3 sequence: CASSQDRWVKNSPLHF. In DNA, the CDR3 is TGCGCCAGCAGCCAAGATCGGTGGGTAAAGAACTCACCCCTCCACTTT.

This clonotype was detected ten times or more. V is TRBV10-3 and J is TRBJ2-7, with TRBD1 identical over 12 bases. CDR3 length: 16 residues. V lost 6 bases and J lost 4; bases outside the gene matches: 10. Germline V gene lookup returns CDR1 ENHRY and CDR2 SYGVKD. Here the CDR3 DNA reads TGTGCCATCAGGAATGCCCGGGGACAGGGGGCTTACGAGCAGTACTTC. It codes for CAIRNARGQGAYEQYF.

This clonotype was observed at least ten times. The chain uses TRBV13 and TRBJ1-1; 7 nucleotides agree with TRBD1. Germline CDR1 reads PRHDT; CDR2 reads FYEKMQ (reference sequence). This CDR3 is 15 amino acids long. V shed 2 bases and J 4 bases; nucleotides not matched to a gene: 7. CDR3 residues: CASSLLTGMFTEAFF. CDR3 DNA: TGTGCCAGCAGCTTACTGACAGGGATGTTCACTGAAGCTTTCTTT.

This clonotype has ten or more counts. The J gene is TRBJ1-6, the V gene TRBV7-9, with D uncertain. The germline V gene has CDR1 SEHNR and CDR2 FQNEAQ (reference sequence). CDR3 length: 15 amino acids. Between the trimmed V and J ends, which lost 5 bases and 3 bases, there was a span of 11 bases. The CDR3, as DNA: TGTGCCAGCAGCACAACGGGTGGCTATAATTCACCCCTCCACTTT. It specifies CASSTTGGYNSPLHF.

Only a few counts were recorded for this clonotype. The rearrangement joins TRBV7-9 to TRBJ1-4, with TRBD1 as a possible D gene (6 bases). The V gene's germline CDR1 is SEHNR and CDR2 FQNEAQ (reference sequence). Trimming pared 1 base from V and 7 bases from J, leaving 10 bases between. The CDR3 contains 14 residues. In nucleotides, the CDR3 is TGTGCCAGCAGCTTAGTCGTGACAGGTGAAAAACTGTTTTTT. As protein: CASSLVVTGEKLFF.